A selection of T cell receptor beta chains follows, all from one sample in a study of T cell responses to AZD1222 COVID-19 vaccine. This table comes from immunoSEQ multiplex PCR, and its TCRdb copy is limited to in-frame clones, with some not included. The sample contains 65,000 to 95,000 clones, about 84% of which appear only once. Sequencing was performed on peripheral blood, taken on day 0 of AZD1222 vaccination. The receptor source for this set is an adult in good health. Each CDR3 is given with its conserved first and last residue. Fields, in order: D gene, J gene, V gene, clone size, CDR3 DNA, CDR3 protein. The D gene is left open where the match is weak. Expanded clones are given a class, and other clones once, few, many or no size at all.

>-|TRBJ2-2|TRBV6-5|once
TGTGCCAGCAGGGACCGTCAGAACGGGGAGCTGTTTTTT
CASRDRQNGELFF
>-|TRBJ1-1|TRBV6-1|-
TGTGCCAGCAGTGAAGTGGAGGGACTGGCTTTCTTT
CASSEVEGLAFF
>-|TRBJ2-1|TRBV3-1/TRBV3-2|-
TGTGCCAGCAGCCGTAGGGAGGGGGGTGAGCAGTTCTTC
CASSRREGGEQFF
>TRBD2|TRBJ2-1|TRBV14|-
TGTGCCAGCAGCCGGACATCTAGCGGGGGCTACAATGAGCAGTTCTTC
CASSRTSSGGYNEQFF
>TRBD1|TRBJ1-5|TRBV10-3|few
TGTGCCATCAGCGACAGGGATTTTTCTCTAGGGCGCAATCAGCCCCAGCATTTT
CAISDRDFSLGRNQPQHF
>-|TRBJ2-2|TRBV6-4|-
TGTGCCAGCAGTCTAGAGGCAGCCTACACCGGGGAGCTGTTTTTT
CASSLEAAYTGELFF
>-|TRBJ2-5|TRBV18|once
TGTGCCAGCTCACCACCCTCTCACGGGCAAGAGACCCAGTACTTC
CASSPPSHGQETQYF
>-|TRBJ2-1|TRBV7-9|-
TGTGCCAGCAGCTTAGGCCTCCGGGCGGGGTTCTACAATGAGCAGTTCTTC
CASSLGLRAGFYNEQFF
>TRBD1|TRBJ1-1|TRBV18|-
TGTGCCAGCTCACGGCAGGGGGCAGGTACTGAAGCTTTCTTT
CASSRQGAGTEAFF
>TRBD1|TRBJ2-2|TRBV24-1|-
TGTGCCGCCGGGACAGGGGGCATTGACACCGGGGAGCTGTTTTTT
CAAGTGGIDTGELFF
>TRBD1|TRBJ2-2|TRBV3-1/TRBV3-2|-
TGTGCCAGCAGCGCACACGGGACAGGGGGGACCGGGGAGCTGTTTTTT
CASSAHGTGGTGELFF
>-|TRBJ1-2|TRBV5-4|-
TGTGCCAGCAGCCAGGACAACTATGGCTACACCTTC
CASSQDNYGYTF
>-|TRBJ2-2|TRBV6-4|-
TGTGCCAGCAGTTTGGAGGGCGGCACCGGGGAGCTGTTTTTT
CASSLEGGTGELFF
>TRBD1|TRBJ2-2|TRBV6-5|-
TGTGCCAGCCCTTCCGGGACAGGGGACACCGGGGAGCTGTTTTTT
CASPSGTGDTGELFF
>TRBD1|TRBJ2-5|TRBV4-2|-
TGTGCCAGCAGCCAAGGCACAGGGGACCAAGAGACCCAGTACTTC
CASSQGTGDQETQYF
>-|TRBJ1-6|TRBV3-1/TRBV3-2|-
TGTGCCAGCAGCCAAGGGGAGGGAACACCCCTCCACTTT
CASSQGEGTPLHF
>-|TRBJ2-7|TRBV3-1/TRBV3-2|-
TGTGCCAGCAGCCCCTCGACAGCCACCTACGAGCAGTACTTC
CASSPSTATYEQYF
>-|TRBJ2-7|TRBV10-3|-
TGTGCCATCAGTGTAAACAGCTACGAGCAGTACTTC
CAISVNSYEQYF
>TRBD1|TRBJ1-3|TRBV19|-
TGTGCCAGTAGATCGACAGGGTCTGGAAACACCATATATTTT
CASRSTGSGNTIYF
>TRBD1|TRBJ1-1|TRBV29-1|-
TGCAGCGTTTCCGGGACAGGGGCCACTGAAGCTTTCTTT
CSVSGTGATEAFF
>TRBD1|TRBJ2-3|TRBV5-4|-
TGTGCCAGCAGCCTATCAGGGGGAAACACAGATACGCAGTATTTT
CASSLSGGNTDTQYF
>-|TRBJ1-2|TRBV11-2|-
TGTGCCAGTACTAACACCCAGGGGTTTGGCTACACCTTC
CASTNTQGFGYTF
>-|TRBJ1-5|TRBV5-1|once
TGCGCCAGCAGCTTGGCCGGGGGATCGGATCAGCCCCAGCATTTT
CASSLAGGSDQPQHF
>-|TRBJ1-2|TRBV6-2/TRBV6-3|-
TGTGCCAGCAGTTATATGGGGAATGGCTACACCTTC
CASSYMGNGYTF
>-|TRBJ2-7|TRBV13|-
TGTGCCAGCAGCTTAGGCCGAGGAACAGGAAGTGACGAGCAGTACTTC
CASSLGRGTGSDEQYF
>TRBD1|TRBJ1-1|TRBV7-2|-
TGTGCCAGCAACTCCGACCCCGAAAAACAGGGGGAAGCTTTCTTT
CASNSDPEKQGEAFF
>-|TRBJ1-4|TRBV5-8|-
TGTGCCAGCAGCTTGGAAGATAGGGGAAGACTGTTTTTT
CASSLEDRGRLFF
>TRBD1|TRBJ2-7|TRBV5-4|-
TGTGCCAGCAGCTCCCGGGACAGGGGACTCTACGAGCAGTACTTC
CASSSRDRGLYEQYF
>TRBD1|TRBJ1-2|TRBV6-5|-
TGTGCCAGCAGCACAGTTGGGACAGGCCCCGGGGGCTACACCTTC
CASSTVGTGPGGYTF
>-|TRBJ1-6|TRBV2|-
TGTGCCAGCACCTGGGACAACAGATATTCACCCCTCCACTTT
CASTWDNRYSPLHF
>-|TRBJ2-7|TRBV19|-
TGTGCCAGTAGTACACGCAGGGGCATCTTGAGCTACGAGCAGTACTTC
CASSTRRGILSYEQYF
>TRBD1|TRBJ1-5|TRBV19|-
TGTGCCAGTAGTATAGTGGCAGGGGGCGCGGGTCAGCCCCAGCATTTT
CASSIVAGGAGQPQHF
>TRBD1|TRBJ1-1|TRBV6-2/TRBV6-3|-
TGTGCCAGCAGTTCGACAGGGGCGGGGGAGACTGAAGCTTTCTTT
CASSSTGAGETEAFF
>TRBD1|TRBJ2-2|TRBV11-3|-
TGTGCCAGCAGCGTTGACAGGGGGTCGGTCGGGGAGCTGTTTTTT
CASSVDRGSVGELFF
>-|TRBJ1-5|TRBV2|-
TGTGCCAGCAGTGAAGTGAGGGGGGGCAATCAGCCCCAGCATTTT
CASSEVRGGNQPQHF
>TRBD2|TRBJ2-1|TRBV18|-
TGTGCCAGCTCACCGGGGGGGAATGAGCAGTTCTTC
CASSPGGNEQFF
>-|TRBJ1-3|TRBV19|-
TGTGCCAGTAGTGAGAGAAGGCCCGCCTCTGGAAACACCATATATTTT
CASSERRPASGNTIYF
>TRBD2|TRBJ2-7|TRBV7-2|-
TGTGCCAGCAGCTACGGACTAGCGGGAGGCGAGCAGTACTTC
CASSYGLAGGEQYF
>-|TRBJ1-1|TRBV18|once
TGTGCCAGCTCACCTCCGATGCCGAACACTGAAGCTTTCTTT
CASSPPMPNTEAFF
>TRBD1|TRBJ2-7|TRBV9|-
TGTGCCAGCAGCGCCCAGGCAGGGGGCAGAGACGAGCAGTACTTC
CASSAQAGGRDEQYF
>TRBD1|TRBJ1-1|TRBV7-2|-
TGTGCCAGCAGGTCCGGGACAGGCATCATGAACACTGAAGCTTTCTTT
CASRSGTGIMNTEAFF
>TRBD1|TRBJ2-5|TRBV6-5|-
TGTGCCAGCAGGTCGACACAGGGGTTCCAAGAGACCCAGTACTTC
CASRSTQGFQETQYF
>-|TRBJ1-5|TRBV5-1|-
TGCGCCAGCAGCTGGGTGCCGGGCCAGCCCCAGCATTTT
CASSWVPGQPQHF
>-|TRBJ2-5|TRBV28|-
TGTGCCAGCAGTTTAACGGAAGGTGGAGAGACCCAGTACTTC
CASSLTEGGETQYF
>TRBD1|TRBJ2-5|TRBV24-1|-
TGTGCCACCAGTGATCACAGGGGTTTGGAGACCCAGTACTTC
CATSDHRGLETQYF
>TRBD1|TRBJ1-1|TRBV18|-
TGTGCCAGCTCACCCAGACAGGGAGAGACTGAAGCTTTCTTT
CASSPRQGETEAFF
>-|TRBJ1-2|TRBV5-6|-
TGTGCCAGCAGCCTCGGGACTTCCTTCTATGGCTACACCTTC
CASSLGTSFYGYTF
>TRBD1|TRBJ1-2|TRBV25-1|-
TGTGCCAGCAGTGAATTTAGGACAGGGAGTGGCTACACCTTC
CASSEFRTGSGYTF
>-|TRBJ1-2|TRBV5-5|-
TGTGCCAGCAGCTTGGAGAGGGGAAGTAACTATGGCTACACCTTC
CASSLERGSNYGYTF
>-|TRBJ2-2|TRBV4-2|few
TGTGCCAGCAGCCAAGATTGGGCTCTCTCGACCGGGGAGCTGTTTTTT
CASSQDWALSTGELFF
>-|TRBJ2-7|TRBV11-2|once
TGTGCCAGCAGCGGGGGACTCTGGGGCGAGCAGTACTTC
CASSGGLWGEQYF
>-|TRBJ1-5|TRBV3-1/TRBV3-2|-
TGTGCCAGCAGCCAAGATTTAACGGGGAGTCAGCCCCAGCATTTT
CASSQDLTGSQPQHF
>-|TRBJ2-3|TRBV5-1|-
TGCGCCAGCAGCTTGGTGGGCGGTTACACAGATACGCAGTATTTT
CASSLVGGYTDTQYF
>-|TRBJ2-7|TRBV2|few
TGTGCCAGCAGCGGACGGGATTCCTACGAGCAGTACTTC
CASSGRDSYEQYF
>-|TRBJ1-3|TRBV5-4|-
TGTGCCAGCAGCTTGGATACAGGGCCTGGAAACACCATATATTTT
CASSLDTGPGNTIYF